The clone carrying this T cell receptor (beta chain) was seen once. The V end lost 6 bases, the J end lost 0 bases, and 11 bases lay between the germline ends. Germline V gives CDR1 MNHNY, CDR2 SVGAGI (reference sequence). The CDR3 has 14 residues. The data are from a study of T cells after somatic rescue of genetic block. Assay: immunoSEQ multiplex PCR; the TCRdb copy retains only in-frame clones and omits some. The table shows tens of thousands of clones, with 70% to 90% occurring only once. This TCR derives from a woman between 18 and 29 years old. Source material: peripheral blood mononuclear cells (PBMCs). The rearrangement uses TRBV6-6 and TRBJ1-1; D is ambiguous. The CDR3 sequence: CASSLQIMNTEAFF. In DNA, the CDR3 is TGTGCCAGCAGCTTACAGATCATGAACACTGAAGCTTTCTTT.